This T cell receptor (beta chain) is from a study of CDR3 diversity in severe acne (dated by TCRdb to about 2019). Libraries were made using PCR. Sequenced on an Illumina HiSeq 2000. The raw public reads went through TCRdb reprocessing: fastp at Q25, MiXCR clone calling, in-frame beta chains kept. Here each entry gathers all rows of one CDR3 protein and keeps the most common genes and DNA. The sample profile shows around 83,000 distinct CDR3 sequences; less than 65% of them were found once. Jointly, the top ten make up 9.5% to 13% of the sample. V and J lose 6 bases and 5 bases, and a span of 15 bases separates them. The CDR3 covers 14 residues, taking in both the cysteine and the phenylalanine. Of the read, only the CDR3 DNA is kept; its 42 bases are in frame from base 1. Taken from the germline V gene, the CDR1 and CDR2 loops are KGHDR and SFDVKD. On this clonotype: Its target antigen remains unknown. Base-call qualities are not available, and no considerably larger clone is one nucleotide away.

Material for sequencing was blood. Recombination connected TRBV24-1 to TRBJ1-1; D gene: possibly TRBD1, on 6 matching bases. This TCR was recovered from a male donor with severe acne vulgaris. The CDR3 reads CATSPGGGWTEAFF. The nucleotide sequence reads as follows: TGTGCCACCAGTCCCGGAGGGGGGTGGACTGAAGCTTTCTTT.